This T cell receptor (beta chain) is from a study of graft-versus-host responses after intestinal transplantation. Study summary: In this cohort, recipients had multivisceral, liver-intestinal, or isolated intestinal transplants. Regarding the study as a whole: Clonal ratios of graft-versus-host to host-versus-graft in allografts were high for patients exhibiting graft-donor T cell macrochimerism. Peak circulating GvH clone levels tracked with early post-transplant HvG declines.

Points on this clone: As yet, its antigen is unknown.

Germline lookup yields CDR1 MNHNY and CDR2 SVGAGI (reference sequence). Trimming took off 6 bases at V and 1 base at J, with 12 bases between the two ends. The CDR3 extends over 14 amino acids. Here immunoSEQ multiplex PCR was the method, and the copy in TCRdb shows in-frame clones only, minus some. The repertoire includes 85,000 to 90,000 clones, approximately 89% of them detected once, and about 0.38% sits in the top ten. Sequenced here: unstimulated CD4+ T cells sorted from spleen or lymph node cells, sampled before transplant. This sequence originates from a human donor who was the organ donor for an intestinal transplant. The chain has TRBV6-6 and TRBJ1-1; weak D call: TRBD1 (6 bases). The CDR3 region is CASRYGQTNTEAFF. CDR3 nucleotides: TGTGCCAGCAGGTACGGACAGACGAACACTGAAGCTTTCTTT.